The 11 T cell receptor beta chains below were found in one sample sequenced in a study of OX40 agonist ivuxolimab in advanced cancers. Sequenced by immunoSEQ multiplex PCR; TCRdb stores in-frame clones only, minus some. Of 40,000 to 60,000 clones in the sample, around 90% are singletons; the top ten hold 3.4%. Sequenced material: CD4+ or CD8+ T cells sorted from blood, taken in a trial of the OX40 agonist ivuxolimab. The receptors stem from an adult with an advanced solid tumor such as melanoma, head and neck, liver or kidney cancer.

The chain uses TRBV27 and TRBJ2-3; 8 bases agree with TRBD2. With V trimmed by 6 bases and J by 5 bases, 10 bases remained unmatched. This CDR3 comprises 15 residues. Germline lookup yields CDR1 MNHEY and CDR2 SMNVEV (reference sequence). The CDR3 here is CASSRGAGEIDTQYF. The CDR3 bases are TGTGCCAGCAGCAGGGGAGCGGGGGAGATAGATACGCAGTATTTT.

The chain has TRBV7-9 and TRBJ2-1, with 7 bases fitting TRBD2. CDR3 length: 14 residues. Trimming took 8 bases from V and 8 from J; bases not matched to a gene: 12. Germline loops: CDR1 SEHNR, CDR2 FQNEAQ (reference sequence). The CDR3 DNA sequence: TGTGCCAGCTCCTTAGGGCAGGGAGGGGATGAGCAGTTCTTC. It encodes CASSLGQGGDEQFF.

The V and J genes are TRBV5-5 and TRBJ2-7, with 8 bases matching TRBD1. This CDR3 spans 15 amino acids. CDR1 and CDR2 from the germline V gene are SGHKS and YYEKEE (reference sequence). Trimming at V came to 4 bases and at J to 2 bases, leaving 8 bases not matched to a gene. The chain's CDR3 is CASSPWTGTTYEQYF. CDR3 in DNA: TGTGCCAGCAGCCCTTGGACAGGGACCACCTACGAGCAGTACTTC.

Only one count was recorded for this clone. V gene TRBV29-1 combines with J gene TRBJ1-2; D gene ambiguous. V lost 6 bases and J 5 bases, leaving 22 bases between the germline ends. The V gene's germline CDR1 is SQVTM and CDR2 ANQGSEA. The CDR3 is 15 residues long. CDR3 loop: CSVALRPAGLYGYTF. For the CDR3, the DNA is TGCAGCGTCGCATTGAGGCCCGCCGGTTTGTATGGCTACACCTTC.

The count of this clone is one. The rearrangement joins TRBV2 to TRBJ2-7; 7 bases match TRBD1. This CDR3 comprises 15 residues. After removal of 7 bases from V and 2 bases from J, the junction contained 11 bases not matched to a gene. Germline lookup yields CDR1 SNHLY and CDR2 FYNNEI. CDR3 sequence reads: CASTSPGTETYEQYF. In DNA, the CDR3 is TGTGCCAGCACCTCCCCAGGGACAGAGACCTACGAGCAGTACTTC.

The chain joins TRBV21-1 to TRBJ2-7; the table names TRBD2, a call not compared with the DNA. TRBV21-1 counts as a pseudogene. The CDR3 has 15 amino acids. In nucleotides, the CDR3 is TGTGCCAGCAGCACCCGGACTAGAGACTCCTACGAGCAGTACTTC. It is translated as CASSTRTRDSYEQYF.

This chain connects TRBV9 to TRBJ2-1, with D unresolved. Trimming removed 4 bases from V and 7 bases from J, with 12 bases in between. The CDR3 contains 13 residues. The germline V gene has CDR1 SGDLS and CDR2 YYNGEE. The CDR3 protein is CASSPTLYNEQFF. CDR3 in DNA: TGTGCCAGCAGCCCGACCCTGTATAATGAGCAGTTCTTC.

The rearrangement uses TRBV28 and TRBJ2-7, with D tentatively TRBD1 (6 bases). The CDR3 has 15 residues. V lost 2 bases and J 2 bases, leaving 13 bases between the germline ends. CDR1 is MDHEN, CDR2 SYDVKM, per germline. The CDR3 loop is CASSLPQGLAYEQYF. CDR3 nucleotides: TGTGCCAGCAGTTTACCCCAGGGGTTAGCCTACGAGCAGTACTTC.

The genes are TRBV27 and TRBJ2-1, with 9 bases identical to TRBD1. V dropped 4 bases and J dropped 6; count of bases not matched to a gene: 4. This CDR3 comprises 14 residues. CDR1 is MNHEY and CDR2 is SMNVEV in the germline V gene (reference sequence). CDR3 region: CASSWDRAVNEQFF. DNA for the CDR3: TGTGCCAGCAGTTGGGACAGGGCCGTCAATGAGCAGTTCTTC.

V usage is TRBV6-5 and J usage is TRBJ2-1; D is ambiguous. V lost 2 bases and J 7 bases, leaving 9 bases between the germline ends. Per the germline V gene, CDR1 is MNHEY and CDR2 is SVGAGI. The CDR3 runs 13 residues. CDR3 in amino acids: CASSYIHANEQFF. The CDR3 region has the DNA TGTGCCAGCAGTTACATTCACGCGAATGAGCAGTTCTTC.

The chain carries TRBV2 and TRBJ1-5, with TRBD1 as a possible D gene (6 bases). This CDR3 is 16 amino acids long. Trimming left V 6 bases short and J 4 bases short, with 19 bases between. CDR1 SNHLY and CDR2 FYNNEI come from the germline V gene. The CDR3 coding sequence is TGTGCCAGCAGCAGAGGGGGAATTGTTGGAAATCAGCCCCAGCATTTT. Its translation is CASSRGGIVGNQPQHF.